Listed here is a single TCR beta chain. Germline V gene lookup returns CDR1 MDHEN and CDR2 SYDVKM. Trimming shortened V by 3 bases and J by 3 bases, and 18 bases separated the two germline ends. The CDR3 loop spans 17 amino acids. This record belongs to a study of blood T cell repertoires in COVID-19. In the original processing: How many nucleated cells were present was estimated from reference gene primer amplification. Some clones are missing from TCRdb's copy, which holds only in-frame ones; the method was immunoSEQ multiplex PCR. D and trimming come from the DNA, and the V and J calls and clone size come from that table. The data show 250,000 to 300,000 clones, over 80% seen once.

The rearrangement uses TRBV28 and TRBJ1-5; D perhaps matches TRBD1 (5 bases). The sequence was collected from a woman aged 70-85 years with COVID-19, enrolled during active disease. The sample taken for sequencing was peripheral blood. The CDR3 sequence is CASSFVRMTVINQPQHF. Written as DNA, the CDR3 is TGTGCCAGCAGTTTCGTCAGAATGACAGTCATCAATCAGCCCCAGCATTTT.